The present entry profiles one T cell receptor beta chain with its context. The antigen is unknown. CMV serostatus data were not documented for this donor. The record originates from a study of cytomegalovirus exposure and HLA in healthy donors. Whole-study context: HLA-typed donors were the source of about 90 million unique TCRs held in an early data release.

Per the germline V gene, CDR1 is MNHEY and CDR2 is SMNVEV (reference sequence). The trim removed 5 bases at V and 3 bases at J, leaving 5 bases unmatched. This CDR3 comprises 14 residues. The study's findings and limits: The likely origin of a cluster of highly shared sequence variants was a sequencing artifact.

The PCR employed 60 Vbeta primers together with 13 Jbeta primers. Some clones are missing from TCRdb's copy, which holds only in-frame ones; the method was immunoSEQ multiplex PCR. The sample carries some 130,000 clones, 65% to 80% recorded once. The V and J genes are TRBV27 and TRBJ2-7; 9 bases are a match to TRBD1. Sequencing was carried out using PBMCs. The clonotype originates from a human donor in good health. The CDR3 region has the DNA TGTGCCAGCAGTCCGAGGGGACAGGGCTACGAGCAGTACTTC. It encodes CASSPRGQGYEQYF.